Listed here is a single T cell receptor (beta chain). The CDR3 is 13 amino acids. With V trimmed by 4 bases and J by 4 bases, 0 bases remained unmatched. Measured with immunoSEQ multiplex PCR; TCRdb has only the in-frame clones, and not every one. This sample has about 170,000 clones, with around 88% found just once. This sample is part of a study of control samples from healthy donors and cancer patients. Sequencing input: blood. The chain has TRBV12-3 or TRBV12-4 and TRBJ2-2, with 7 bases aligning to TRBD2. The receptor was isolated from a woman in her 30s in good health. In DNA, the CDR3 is TGTGCCAGCAGTTGGACTAGCACCGGGGAGCTGTTTTTT. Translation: CASSWTSTGELFF.